Each of the 2 T cell receptor beta chains below was sequenced from the same sample in a study of T cell clones after liver transplantation. Libraries were prepared by immunoSEQ multiplex PCR; TCRdb keeps only in-frame clonotypes and omits some of them. The data contain 50,000 to 60,000 clones, 70% of them singletons. This sample comprised CD4+ T cells from blood, obtained at the approximately 16-month timepoint. Receptor source: a human patient who received a liver transplant. A share of the T cells may be of graft donor origin.

The J gene is TRBJ2-5, the V gene TRBV25-1; 10 nucleotides line up with TRBD2. The ends lost 4 bases at V and 0 bases at J; junction bases unmatched: 8. The CDR3 spans 17 residues. From germline, CDR1 is MGHDK and CDR2 SYGVNS. In nucleotides, the CDR3 is TGTGCCAGCAGTGGAAAACCGGGACTAGCGCACCAAGAGACCCAGTACTTC. This translates into CASSGKPGLAHQETQYF.

This chain joins TRBV27 and TRBJ2-3, with D tentatively TRBD2 (5 bases). The V end was cut by 8 bases, the J end by 0 bases, with 21 bases between. From germline, CDR1 is MNHEY and CDR2 SMNVEV (reference sequence). The CDR3 has 17 residues. The CDR3 protein is CASDWLARTPSTDTQYF. The CDR3 DNA reads TGTGCCAGCGACTGGCTAGCCAGGACCCCTAGCACAGATACGCAGTATTTT.